The following is a TCR beta chain sequence with its context. Its antigen remains unidentified. The protocol was immunoSEQ multiplex PCR, while the TCRdb copy is restricted to in-frame clones and leaves out a portion. The top ten clones hold 5.2% of a sample with some 92,000 clones, around 91% of them seen once. This entry is derived from a study of T cell responses to AZD1222 COVID-19 vaccine. General study findings and limits: Spike-specific TCR breadth and depth rose after two AZD1222 doses. Mostly white British, mostly female donors; authors suggested clonal diversity may be underestimated. Distributed over spike, vaccine-associated CD4 TCRs predominated at 160-218 and 743-854. Nearly half of spike-specific TCRs reportedly target unmutated variant regions.

The CDR3 runs to 15 residues. Trimming cost V 5 bases and J 6 bases, with 17 bases left between them. From germline, CDR1 is SGHNT and CDR2 YENEEA. This receptor was taken from an adult in good health. Sample: peripheral blood, taken on day 0 of MenACWY control vaccination. V is TRBV11-3 and J is TRBJ2-1, with D perhaps matching TRBD2 (6 bases). Written as DNA, the CDR3 is TGTGCCAGCAGCGCCGGTCGACTAGTGACCAATGAGCAGTTCTTC. This gives the protein CASSAGRLVTNEQFF.